This paragraph covers one TCR beta chain sequence. The antigen remains undetermined. The table came from immunoSEQ multiplex PCR; TCRdb's copy has only in-frame clones and leaves some out. The sample consists of about 15,000 clones, 60% to 80% of them appearing once. The entry originates in a study of vaccination effects on CD4 cells after COVID-19. For the study at large: After the second dose, samples were taken at median day 72.

With the ViraFEST assay, the study expanded antigen-specific CD4+ T cells using viral peptide pools, then sequenced them. Following culture for roughly 10 days, CD4+ T cells were isolated. Vaccination of participants consisted of two doses of either the BNT162b2 or mRNA-1273 vaccine. Germline values: CDR1 SGDLS, CDR2 YYNGEE. Trimming pared 3 bases from V and 3 bases from J, leaving 4 bases between. The CDR3 has 11 residues. This specimen consisted of CD4+ T cells from PBMCs cultured with HCoV-NL63 spike peptides, obtained after COVID-19 vaccination. This TCR derives from a human donor who received a COVID-19 vaccine. The rearrangement links TRBV9 to TRBJ2-7; D ambiguous. The DNA for the CDR3 is TGTGCCAGCAGCGCTGGCTACGAGCAGTACTTC. The encoded protein is CASSAGYEQYF.